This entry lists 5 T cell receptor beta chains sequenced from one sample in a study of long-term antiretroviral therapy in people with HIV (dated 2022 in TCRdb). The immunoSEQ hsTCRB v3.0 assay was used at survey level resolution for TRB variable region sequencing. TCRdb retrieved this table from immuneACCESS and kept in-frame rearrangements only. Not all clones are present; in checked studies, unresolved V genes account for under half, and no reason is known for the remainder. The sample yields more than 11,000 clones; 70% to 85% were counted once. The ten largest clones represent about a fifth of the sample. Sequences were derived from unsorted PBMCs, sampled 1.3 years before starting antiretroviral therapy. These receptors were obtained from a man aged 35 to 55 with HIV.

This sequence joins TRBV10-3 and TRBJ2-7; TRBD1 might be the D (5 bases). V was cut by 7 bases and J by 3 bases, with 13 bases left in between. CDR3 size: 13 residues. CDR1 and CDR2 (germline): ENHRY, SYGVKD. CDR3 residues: CAITGHLNYEQYF. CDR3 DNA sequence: TGTGCCATCACTGGACACTTAAACTACGAGCAGTACTTC.

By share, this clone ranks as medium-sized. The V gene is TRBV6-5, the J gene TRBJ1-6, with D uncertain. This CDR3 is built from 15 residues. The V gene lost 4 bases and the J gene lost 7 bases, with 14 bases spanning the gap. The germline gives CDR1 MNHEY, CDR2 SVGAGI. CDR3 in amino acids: CASSSGPTRNSPLHF. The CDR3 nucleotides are TGTGCCAGCAGTTCAGGACCGACCCGGAATTCACCCCTCCACTTT.

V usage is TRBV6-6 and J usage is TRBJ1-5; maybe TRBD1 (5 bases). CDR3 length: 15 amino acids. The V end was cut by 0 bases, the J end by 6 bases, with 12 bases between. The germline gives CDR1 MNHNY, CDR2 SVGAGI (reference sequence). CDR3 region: CASSYSAGSPQPQHF. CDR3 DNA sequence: TGTGCCAGCAGTTACTCCGCAGGGTCTCCTCAGCCCCAGCATTTT.

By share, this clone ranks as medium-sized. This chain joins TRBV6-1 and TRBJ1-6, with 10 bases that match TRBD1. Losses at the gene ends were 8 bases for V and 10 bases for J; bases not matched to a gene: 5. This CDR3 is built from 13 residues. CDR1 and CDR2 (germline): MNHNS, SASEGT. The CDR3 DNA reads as TGTGCCAGCGCCTGGGACAGGGGCTCACCCCTCCACTTT. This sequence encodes CASAWDRGSPLHF.

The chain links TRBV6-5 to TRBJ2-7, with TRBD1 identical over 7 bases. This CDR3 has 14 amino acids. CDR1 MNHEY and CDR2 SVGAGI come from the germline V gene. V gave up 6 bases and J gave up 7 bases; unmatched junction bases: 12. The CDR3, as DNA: TGTGCCAGCAGCCTGGACAGGCCGGGCTGGGAGCAGTACTTC. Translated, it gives CASSLDRPGWEQYF.